This T cell receptor beta chain derives from a study of response to subunit inactivated influenza vaccine. Whole-study results and caveats: That few new T cells are recruited by each seasonal influenza vaccination was the authors' suggestion.

Details on this clonotype: What it binds is not known.

Germline loops: CDR1 ENHRY, CDR2 SYGVKD. The CDR3 loop spans 13 amino acids. Deletions cut 7 bases from V and 5 bases from J, with 11 bases between. From the RT-PCR reads, TCRdb called clonotypes with MiXCR, one entry per CDR3 protein. The sample has 590,000 or so distinct CDR3 sequences; 14% are singletons. The V call is TRBV10-3, the J call TRBJ2-2; D call uncertain. The source was PBMCs from blood, collected 14 to 15 days before vaccination. The TCR sequence derives from a man aged 45-65 years who received an inactivated influenza vaccine. CDR3 amino acids: CAIMSPETGELFF. The CDR3 DNA is TGTGCCATCATGTCTCCGGAAACCGGGGAGCTGTTTTTT.